These T cell receptor beta chains were read from a single sample in a study of CD8+ T cells in alopecia areata. Clones were sequenced by immunoSEQ multiplex PCR, and TCRdb holds only the in-frame ones, with some missing. The sample shows 160,000 or so clones, 58% of them seen only once. Sample: CD4+ T cells sorted from blood, taken between weeks 55 and 65, from a patient treated with tofacitinib. The receptors here all came from a human donor with alopecia areata. Both conserved end residues are part of each CDR3. D genes are given only for firm matches. Size is stated for part of the rows, as once, few or many counts, or as a class when the clone is expanded.

J,V,size,D,DNA,CDR3
TRBJ2-3,TRBV30,few,NA,TGTGCCTGGAGTGCGGCGTCCGATACGCAGTATTTT,CAWSAASDTQYF
TRBJ2-1,TRBV5-1,NA,NA,TGCGCCAGCTCGGCGGGGAATTCCTACAATGAGCAGTTCTTC,CASSAGNSYNEQFF
TRBJ2-2,TRBV29-1,few,NA,TGCAGCGTTGAAGCGGCCCCCGGGGTGGGGGAGCTGTTTTTT,CSVEAAPGVGELFF
TRBJ1-2,TRBV15,NA,NA,TGTGCCACCAGCAGGGGGGTCCCCCCTTATGGCTACACCTTC,CATSRGVPPYGYTF
TRBJ1-2,TRBV29-1,NA,TRBD1,TGCAGCGTCCGGACAGGGGGCGATGGCTACACCTTC,CSVRTGGDGYTF
TRBJ1-5,TRBV5-6,NA,TRBD1,TGTGCCAGCAGCTTAGCCGGGACAGGGATCAATCAGCCCCAGCATTTT,CASSLAGTGINQPQHF
TRBJ2-1,TRBV6-5,NA,NA,TGTGCCGCACGGGCCTCCGGCGACAATGAGCAGTTCTTC,CAARASGDNEQFF
TRBJ2-3,TRBV18,NA,TRBD2,TGTGCCAGCTCTCTTGGACTAGCGGGGGCCGATCAGTATACGCAGTATTTT,CASSLGLAGADQYTQYF
TRBJ1-1,TRBV29-1,NA,NA,TGCAGCGTTGACGCAGGGTTTAGGGCTGAAGCTTTCTTT,CSVDAGFRAEAFF
TRBJ1-5,TRBV6-6,few,NA,TGTGCCAGCAGTTACTTGGGGCAGTACAATCAGCCCCAGCATTTT,CASSYLGQYNQPQHF
TRBJ2-4,TRBV29-1,NA,NA,TGCAGCGCCCGACTTCAGCTCCGGAGGGACATTCAGTACTTC,CSARLQLRRDIQYF
TRBJ2-1,TRBV9,few,TRBD2,TGTGCCAGCGGCGGGGGGCGGAGCTCCTACAATGAGCAGTTCTTC,CASGGGRSSYNEQFF
TRBJ2-5,TRBV7-6,NA,TRBD2,TGTGCCAGCAGCTTAGCATCTAGCGGGGGGACCCAGTACTTC,CASSLASSGGTQYF
TRBJ1-2,TRBV27,once,TRBD1,TGTGCCAGCAGTCCGAACGAGGGGGCGCAAGGCTACACCTTC,CASSPNEGAQGYTF
TRBJ1-1,TRBV27,NA,NA,TGTGCCAGCAGTTTATCGCGAGGACACATGAACACTGAAGCTTTCTTT,CASSLSRGHMNTEAFF
TRBJ1-5,TRBV12-5,NA,NA,TGTGCTAGTGGAAAACCACACCAGCCCCAGCATTTT,CASGKPHQPQHF